The source of this TCR beta chain is a study of CD8 T cells in Susac syndrome (dated by TCRdb to about 2019). About the investigation overall: Among the sequenced Susac syndrome patients, over five had clinically active disease and 8 or 9 were in clinical remission. At blood withdrawal, Susac syndrome patients were therapy-naive, treated with corticosteroids (with IVIg additionally given to some), or treated with IVIg alone. The study used repertoire sequencing to test whether antigen drove CD8+ T cell activation and differentiation in Susac syndrome. Results the study describes overall, beyond this receptor: The TCR sequencing and HLA analysis was acknowledged to have included a relatively small number of individuals. The CD4+ T cell repertoire of patients with Susac syndrome showed no detectable clonal expansion.

The CDR3 starts with the cysteine, ends with the phenylalanine, and has 18 residues. CDR3 DNA is the only sequence kept; it has 54 bases, read in frame from the first base. Trimmed from V: 1 base; trimmed from J: 3 bases; junction bases lacking a gene match: 13. The germline V gene specifies MDHEN as CDR1 and SYDVKM as CDR2. RNA was extracted using the RNeasy kit, and about 0.5 to 1 ug of the RNA was reverse transcribed with random hexamers. TCR beta CDR3 regions were amplified with the immunoSEQ multiplex PCR assay covering 54 Vbeta and 13 Jbeta segments. To correct PCR amplification bias, a synthetic template baseline was used for both primer optimization and computational correction. For the original study's pipeline: Reads were annotated to V, D and J genes per IMGT and analyzed with immunoSEQ Analyzer, keeping only productive sequences. Clonality was calculated as one minus the Shannon entropy normalized by log2 of the number of productive unique sequences. Public and private clones were assessed among the 100 most prevalent clones of each patient and control. Clones were defined as Susac-specific when absent from the healthy and MS cohorts, from approximately 1,100 published viral clones and from other ImmuneACCESS disease sequences. TCRdb reworked the public reads: Q25 trimming with fastp, MiXCR clone assembly, productive beta chains retained. Duplicate CDR3 protein sequences are folded into a single record with the most common DNA and genes. Here the V and J calls rest on TCRdb's processing, not on the authors' analysis. The sample contains 170,000 or so distinct CDR3 sequences, 95% to 97% of them found a single time. Approximately 0.12% of the sample is in the top ten clones.

Peripheral blood CD8+ and CD4+ T cells from healthy donors, Susac syndrome patients and multiple sclerosis patients were profiled using high-throughput TCR beta sequencing. Susac syndrome patients met recently defined diagnostic criteria for definite or probable disease. CD8+ TEMRA cells were enriched by FACS, while bulk CD8+ and CD4+ T cells were purified by magnetic negative isolation. Blood was drawn into EDTA tubes, processed within 24 hours, and PBMCs were isolated by density gradient centrifugation. PBMCs intended for TCR sequencing were cryopreserved in liquid nitrogen and were subsequently thawed in a 37 degrees C water bath. The sorted or isolated CD4+, CD8+ and CD8+ TEMRA cells reached a purity of at least 90%. As for this clonotype: Its antigen is not yet known. The record has no base qualities; no much larger clone is one base away.

This receptor was obtained from a human donor with Susac syndrome. Sequenced: CD4+ T cells from PBMCs. The chain links TRBV28 with TRBJ2-5, with 8 bases matching TRBD2. The sequenced DNA: TGTGCCAGCAGTTTATCCCTTAAGACTAGCGTCATAAAAGAGACCCAGTACTTC. It codes for CASSLSLKTSVIKETQYF.